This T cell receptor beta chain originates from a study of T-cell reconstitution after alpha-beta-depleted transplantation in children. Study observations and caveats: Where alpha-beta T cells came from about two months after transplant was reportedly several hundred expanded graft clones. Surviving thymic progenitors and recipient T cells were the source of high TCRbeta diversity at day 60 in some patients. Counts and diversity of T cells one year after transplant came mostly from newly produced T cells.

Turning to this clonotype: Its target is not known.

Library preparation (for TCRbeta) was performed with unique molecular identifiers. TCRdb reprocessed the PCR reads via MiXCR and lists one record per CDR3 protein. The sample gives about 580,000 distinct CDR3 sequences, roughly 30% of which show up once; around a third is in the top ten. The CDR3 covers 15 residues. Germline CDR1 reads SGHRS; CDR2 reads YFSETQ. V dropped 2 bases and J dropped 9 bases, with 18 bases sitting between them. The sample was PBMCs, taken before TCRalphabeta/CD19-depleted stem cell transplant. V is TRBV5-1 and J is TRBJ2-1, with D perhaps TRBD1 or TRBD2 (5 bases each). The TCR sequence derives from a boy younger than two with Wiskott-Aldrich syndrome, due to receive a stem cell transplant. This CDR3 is CASSFTGPTPAEQFF. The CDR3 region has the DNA TGCGCCAGCAGCTTTACGGGACCCACCCCGGCTGAGCAGTTCTTC.